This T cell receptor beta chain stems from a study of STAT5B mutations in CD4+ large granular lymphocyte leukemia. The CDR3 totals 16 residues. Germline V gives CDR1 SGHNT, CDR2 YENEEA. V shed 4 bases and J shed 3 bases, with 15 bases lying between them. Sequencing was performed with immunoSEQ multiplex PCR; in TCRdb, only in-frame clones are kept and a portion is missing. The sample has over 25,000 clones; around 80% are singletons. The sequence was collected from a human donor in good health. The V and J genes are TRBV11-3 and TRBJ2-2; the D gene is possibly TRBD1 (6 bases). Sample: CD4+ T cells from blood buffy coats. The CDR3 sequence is CASSSRPGQHTGELFF. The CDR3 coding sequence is TGTGCCAGCAGCTCACGGCCGGGACAACACACCGGGGAGCTGTTTTTT. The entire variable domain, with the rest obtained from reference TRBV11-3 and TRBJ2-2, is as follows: EAGVVQSPRYKIIEKKQPVAFWCNPISGHNTLYWYLQNLGQGPELLIRYENEEAVDDSQLPKDRFSAERLKGVDSTLKIQPAELGDSAVYLCASSSRPGQHTGELFFGEGSRLTVL.